One sample yielded the 9 T cell receptor beta chains listed below, sequenced in a study of draining lymph node invasion in breast cancer. TCRdb ran MiXCR on the bulk RNA-seq reads and lists one entry per CDR3 protein. The profile shows some 2,000 distinct CDR3 sequences, more than 75% of them singletons. Memory conventional CD4 T cells were sorted as CD4+ CD45RA- CD25- cells. Sequenced sample: sorted memory CD4+ effector T cells from a lymph node. These receptors came from a female donor with luminal breast cancer.

The V and J genes are TRBV9 and TRBJ1-1; a possible D gene is TRBD1 (6 bases). V was shortened by 5 bases and J by 6 bases, with 17 bases between the two germline ends. The CDR3 totals 14 residues. Germline V gene lookup returns CDR1 SGDLS and CDR2 YYNGEE. The CDR3 reads CASSPRGGSAEAFF. In DNA form, the CDR3 reads TGTGCCAGCAGTCCGAGGGGGGGATCGGCTGAAGCTTTCTTT.

The chain recombines TRBV6-5 with TRBJ2-5; D might be TRBD1 (6 bases). Between the trimmed V and J ends, which lost 3 bases and 3 bases, there was a span of 8 bases. The CDR3 is made up of 13 amino acids. In germline, CDR1 is MNHEY, CDR2 SVGAGI. CDR3 residues: CASSYGQKETQYF. The CDR3 DNA is TGTGCCAGCAGTTATGGACAGAAAGAGACCCAGTACTTC.

This clonotype has a single count. CDR3 sequence: CASSPTGPSPTEAFF. The DNA of the CDR3 is TGTGCCAGCTCACCAACCGGACCAAGCCCAACTGAAGCTTTCTTT. The chain has TRBV18 and TRBJ1-1; D unresolved. The CDR3 sequence is 15 residues long. Germline CDR1 reads KGHSH; CDR2 reads LQKENI. Trimming shortened V by 2 bases and J by 5 bases, and 15 bases separated the two germline ends.

CDR3 nucleotide sequence: TGTGCCAGCAGTGTCCAATCCGGGACAGGGAAAGCTTTCTTT. This codes for CASSVQSGTGKAFF. The J gene is TRBJ1-1, the V gene TRBV9; 9 bases agree with TRBD1. Losses at the gene ends were 5 bases for V and 9 bases for J; bases not matched to a gene: 11. The germline CDR1 and CDR2 sequences are SGDLS and YYNGEE. The CDR3 is 14 amino acids.

The V gene is TRBV12-3 or TRBV12-4, the J gene TRBJ1-1; 8 positions match TRBD1. V shed 3 bases and J 3 bases; nucleotides not matched to a gene: 3. This CDR3 spans 14 amino acids. This chain's CDR3 is CASSFTGGYTEAFF. The CDR3 coding sequence is TGTGCCAGCAGTTTCACAGGGGGGTACACTGAAGCTTTCTTT.

The genes are TRBV12-3 or TRBV12-4 and TRBJ2-5; tentatively, D is TRBD1 or TRBD2 (5 bases each). V was shortened by 3 bases and J by 6 bases, with 17 bases between the two germline ends. The length of the CDR3 is 15 residues. The CDR3 spells CASSFSGQGEKTQYF. CDR3 sequence (DNA): TGTGCCAGCAGTTTTTCGGGGCAGGGCGAGAAGACCCAGTACTTC.

The gene calls are TRBV20-1 and TRBJ2-2, with D possibly called TRBD1 or TRBD2 (5 bases each). The germline gives CDR1 DFQATT, CDR2 SNEGSKA (reference sequence). The CDR3 covers 14 residues. Between the trimmed V and J ends, which lost 6 bases and 1 base, there was a span of 12 bases. The CDR3 DNA follows: TGCAGTGCGGGGGTACAGCTGAACACCGGGGAGCTGTTTTTT. It codes for CSAGVQLNTGELFF.

This chain uses TRBV11-2 with TRBJ2-2; no clear D gene. The germline V gene has CDR1 SGHAT and CDR2 FQNNGV. This CDR3 comprises 14 residues. The ends were cut back, 1 base at V and 6 bases at J, with 9 bases in the middle. The CDR3 DNA is TGTGCCAGCAGCTTAGGCGTGGGTTCCGGGGAGCTGTTTTTT. Protein: CASSLGVGSGELFF.

This rearrangement joins TRBV7-9 to TRBJ2-5; no firm D call. V was trimmed by 5 bases and J by 5 bases, leaving 18 bases between them. The germline V gene has CDR1 SEHNR and CDR2 FQNEAQ (reference sequence). CDR3 length: 15 amino acids. CDR3 protein: CASSLRLLTEETQYF. In DNA, the CDR3 is TGTGCCAGCAGCCTCCGACTCTTAACGGAGGAGACCCAGTACTTC.